What follows are 27 T cell receptor beta chains derived from one specimen sequenced in a study of T cells after yellow fever vaccination. Each CDR3 protein gets one entry after TCRdb re-called the 5' RACE reads with MiXCR. The sample consists of more than 300,000 distinct CDR3 sequences, approximately 11% of them appearing once. Sequencing was performed on CD4+ T cells sorted from PBMCs, taken 45 days after the yellow fever booster vaccination. The receptors here all came from a man aged 18 to 35 who received the YFV17D yellow fever vaccine.

The gene calls are TRBV19 and TRBJ2-3, with D perhaps TRBD1 (5 bases). Per the germline V gene, CDR1 is LNHDA and CDR2 is SQIVND (reference sequence). The CDR3 runs 13 residues. Trimming shortened V by 1 base and J by 3 bases, and 5 bases separated the two germline ends. This CDR3 is CASSIAGTDTQYF. The DNA for the CDR3 is TGTGCCAGTAGTATAGCAGGGACAGATACGCAGTATTTT.

The chain joins TRBV20-1 to TRBJ2-5, with D perhaps matching TRBD1 (6 bases). The CDR3 has 14 residues. Germline V gene data show CDR1 as DFQATT and CDR2 as SNEGSKA (reference sequence). Trimming pared 3 bases from V and 1 base from J, leaving 12 bases between. The CDR3 sequence: CSARTGTSQETQYF. In DNA form, the CDR3 reads TGCAGTGCTAGGACCGGGACATCCCAAGAGACCCAGTACTTC.

Worth noting for this clonotype: It may be a read error: a sequence one base away is much more abundant. J is TRBJ1-2 and V is TRBV7-2, with 9 bases identical to TRBD1. The CDR3 is made up of 15 amino acids. Germline lookup yields CDR1 SGHTA and CDR2 FQGNSA. Trimming cost V 5 bases and J 0 bases; bases outside gene matches: 4. The CDR3 here is CASSPRDRANYGYTF. DNA of the CDR3: TGTGCCAGCAGCCCCCGGGACAGGGCTAACTATGGCTACACCTTC.

This clonotype turned up a few times. V gene TRBV19 combines with J gene TRBJ1-2; D unclear. The CDR3 runs 16 residues. Per germline, CDR1 LNHDA and CDR2 SQIVND (reference sequence). V lost 7 bases, J lost 5 bases, and 23 bases lay in between. The chain's CDR3 is CASTVRTNGLGYGYTF. CDR3 DNA: TGTGCCAGTACCGTTAGAACCAACGGCCTTGGGTATGGCTACACCTTC.

This clonotype was found a few times. The V call is TRBV10-3, the J call TRBJ1-5, with D hard to call. In germline, CDR1 is ENHRY, CDR2 SYGVKD. The CDR3 is 13 residues long. The V and J ends lost 3 bases and 3 bases respectively, with 6 bases between them. As DNA, the CDR3 is TGTGCCATCAGTGATATCGACAATCAGCCCCAGCATTTT. It codes for CAISDIDNQPQHF.

The rearrangement joins TRBV20-1 to TRBJ2-2, with a possible D match to TRBD2 (6 bases). This CDR3 has 15 residues. The V and J ends lost 0 bases and 2 bases respectively, with 10 bases between them. Germline lookup yields CDR1 DFQATT and CDR2 SNEGSKA (reference sequence). The chain's CDR3 is CSARERLDNTGELFF. The CDR3 nucleotides read TGCAGTGCTAGAGAGAGACTAGACAACACCGGGGAGCTGTTTTTT.

This clonotype was counted many times. V usage is TRBV4-1 and J usage is TRBJ2-3, with a possible D match to TRBD1 (5 bases). V lost 6 bases, J lost 3 bases, and 13 bases lay in between. This CDR3 contains 14 residues. The germline V gene encodes CDR1 MGHRA and CDR2 YSYEKL. CDR3 nucleotide sequence: TGCGCCAGCAGTCCGGATAAGGGGACAGATACGCAGTATTTT. Its translation is CASSPDKGTDTQYF.

This clonotype was seen more than once but under ten times. V is TRBV6-5 and J is TRBJ1-2; 8 nucleotides agree with TRBD1. The CDR3 totals 14 residues. Germline CDR1 and CDR2: MNHEY and SVGAGI. J was trimmed by 5 bases and V by 6 bases; bases with no gene match: 8. The CDR3 loop is CASSPSGGWYGYTF. CDR3 DNA: TGTGCCAGCAGCCCATCAGGGGGCTGGTATGGCTACACCTTC.

The J gene is TRBJ2-5, the V gene TRBV7-9; D unresolved. Trimming took off 2 bases at V and 6 bases at J, with 13 bases between the two ends. The CDR3 is 14 amino acids. Looked up from germline, CDR1 is SEHNR and CDR2 is FQNEAQ (reference sequence). CDR3 in DNA: TGTGCCAGCAGCTTACAAGACTCTGGGAAGACCCAGTACTTC. It encodes CASSLQDSGKTQYF.

The rearrangement joins TRBV20-1 to TRBJ1-5; TRBD1 might be the D (5 bases). Trimming removed 6 bases at V and 1 base at J, with 10 bases between. This CDR3 has 13 amino acids. Per germline, CDR1 DFQATT and CDR2 SNEGSKA (reference sequence). The CDR3 DNA follows: TGCAGTGCCAAGGGACGGAGCAATCAGCCCCAGCATTTT. This gives the protein CSAKGRSNQPQHF.

This clonotype occurred once. The gene calls are TRBV20-1 and TRBJ2-7; 8 bases are a match to TRBD1. The germline V gene has CDR1 DFQATT and CDR2 SNEGSKA (reference sequence). The CDR3 consists of 14 residues. V lost 1 base and J lost 4; bases outside the gene matches: 6. CDR3 in amino acids: CSARGVTGEYEQYV. The CDR3 bases are TGCAGTGCTAGAGGTGTGACAGGGGAATACGAGCAGTACGTC.

This clonotype was picked up many times. In DNA, the CDR3 is TGTGCCACCAGTTCGGGGACAGGGATTCAGCCCCAGCATTTT. This encodes CATSSGTGIQPQHF. The chain employs TRBV24-1 and TRBJ1-5, with 9 bases that match TRBD1. Germline V gives CDR1 KGHDR, CDR2 SFDVKD. This CDR3 spans 14 amino acids. Trimming at V came to 6 bases and at J to 6 bases, leaving 5 bases not matched to a gene.

This clonotype was detected many times. The chain joins TRBV18 to TRBJ2-2, with a possible D match to TRBD1 (5 bases). Germline CDR1 reads KGHSH; CDR2 reads LQKENI. CDR3 length: 14 amino acids. Trimming pared 6 bases from V and 4 bases from J, leaving 12 bases between. Here the CDR3 reads CASSGQERTGELFF. CDR3 sequence (DNA): TGTGCCAGCTCGGGGCAGGAACGCACCGGGGAGCTGTTTTTT.

A few counts support this clonotype. This chain joins TRBV25-1 and TRBJ2-1, with D possibly TRBD1 on 6 matching bases. Germline CDR1 and CDR2: MGHDK and SYGVNS. The CDR3 loop spans 14 amino acids. V gave up 8 bases and J gave up 6 bases, with 17 bases separating them. CDR3 region: CASVGASVVNEQFF. CDR3 in DNA: TGTGCCAGCGTGGGGGCCTCGGTTGTCAATGAGCAGTTCTTC.

This clonotype was observed a handful of times. The rearrangement links TRBV5-1 to TRBJ2-1, with D perhaps TRBD2 (7 bases). The V gene's germline CDR1 is SGHRS and CDR2 YFSETQ. V lost 4 bases to trimming and J lost 7 bases, with 18 bases between them. This CDR3 spans 15 amino acids. The CDR3 spells CASSPVGGRDNEQFF. In DNA, the CDR3 is TGCGCCAGCAGCCCAGTCGGGGGGCGGGATAATGAGCAGTTCTTC.

This clonotype has more than one count but fewer than ten. The J gene is TRBJ2-5, the V gene TRBV5-1; D perhaps matches TRBD2 (7 bases). V was clipped by 5 bases and J by 3 bases, with 20 bases between them. Germline V lookup: CDR1 SGHRS, CDR2 YFSETQ. The CDR3 totals 16 residues. As DNA, the CDR3 is TGCGCCAGCAGGAACGGGGAACGGGGGGCCGAAGAGACCCAGTACTTC. Its protein product is CASRNGERGAEETQYF.

This clonotype was seen only a few times. V is TRBV18 and J is TRBJ1-2; no firm D call. The CDR3 is 16 residues long. The V gene lost 4 bases and the J gene lost 1 base, with 16 bases spanning the gap. Germline CDR1 reads KGHSH; CDR2 reads LQKENI. CDR3 loop: CASSRGTGRNNYGYTF. Here the CDR3 DNA reads TGTGCCAGCTCACGTGGAACGGGCAGGAATAACTATGGCTACACCTTC.

This clonotype was found many times. The chain employs TRBV29-1 and TRBJ1-2; no clear D. The CDR3 extends over 13 amino acids. The V and J ends lost 4 bases and 8 bases respectively, with 17 bases between them. Germline-derived CDR1 and CDR2 are SQVTM and ANQGSEA. CDR3 in amino acids: CSVGGGVKWGYTF. The CDR3 DNA is TGCAGCGTTGGAGGCGGGGTAAAGTGGGGCTACACCTTC. Using reference TRBV29-1 and TRBJ1-2 for the parts outside the CDR3, the full variable domain is SAVISQKPSRDICQRGTSLTIQCQVDSQVTMMFWYRQQPGQSLTLIATANQGSEATYESGFVIDKFPISRPNLTFSTLTVSNMSPEDSSIYLCSVGGGVKWGYTFGSGTRLTVV.

The rearrangement links TRBV29-1 to TRBJ1-1; D not resolved. Trimming stripped 7 bases from V and 3 bases from J, with 9 bases between. The CDR3 extends over 11 amino acids. Germline values: CDR1 SQVTM, CDR2 ANQGSEA. The DNA of the CDR3 is TGCAGCGGGAGGCGAGACACTGAAGCTTTCTTT. This gives the protein CSGRRDTEAFF.

The genes are TRBV29-1 and TRBJ2-7, with TRBD2 matching 7 bases. CDR3 length: 12 amino acids. V lost 4 bases to trimming and J lost 9 bases; unmatched junction nucleotides: 9. Germline V CDR1 and CDR2: SQVTM, ANQGSEA. As DNA, the CDR3 is TGCAGCGTTGGGGAGGGCCGAGGGCGGCAGTACGTC. It encodes CSVGEGRGRQYV.

This clonotype was counted a few times. This chain joins TRBV12-3 or TRBV12-4 and TRBJ2-5; 9 bases fit TRBD2. This CDR3 spans 16 amino acids. The J segment lost 4 bases and the V segment lost 1 base, leaving 7 bases of the junction unmatched. The CDR3, as DNA: TGTGCCAGCAGTTTAGGGGCGGGGGGGCCGGTAGAGACCCAGTACTTC. It codes for CASSLGAGGPVETQYF.

This clonotype appeared a few times. The chain carries TRBV7-9 and TRBJ1-3; 7 bases match TRBD1. Trimming at V came to 3 bases and at J to 0 bases, leaving 2 bases not matched to a gene. Looked up from germline, CDR1 is SEHNR and CDR2 is FQNEAQ (reference sequence). The CDR3 loop spans 15 amino acids. The CDR3 DNA is TGTGCCAGCAGCTTTGGGGACAGCTCTGGAAACACCATATATTTT. It encodes CASSFGDSSGNTIYF.

This clonotype was counted at least ten times. Here the CDR3 reads CASSQEKVKPEQYF. The CDR3, as DNA: TGCGCCAGCAGCCAAGAAAAGGTCAAACCAGAGCAGTACTTC. V is TRBV4-1 and J is TRBJ2-7, with unresolved D. Per germline, CDR1 MGHRA and CDR2 YSYEKL. The ends were cut back, 0 bases at V and 7 bases at J, with 13 bases in the middle. The CDR3 runs 14 residues.

There are a few counts of this clonotype. The rearrangement uses TRBV4-2 and TRBJ2-3, with 8 nucleotides matching TRBD2. CDR3 length: 15 residues. With V trimmed by 0 bases and J by 5 bases, 4 bases remained unmatched. CDR1 and CDR2 from the germline V gene are LGHNA and YNFKEQ. The CDR3 DNA sequence: TGTGCCAGCAGCCAAGATCAGCGGGGGAAAGATACGCAGTATTTT. It translates to CASSQDQRGKDTQYF.

This clonotype was seen a few times. The rearrangement links TRBV20-1 to TRBJ1-3; perhaps TRBD1 as D (5 bases). Germline V lookup: CDR1 DFQATT, CDR2 SNEGSKA (reference sequence). The CDR3 sequence is 13 residues long. V was clipped by 2 bases and J by 4 bases, with 9 bases between them. The CDR3 spells CSARYGGGNTIYF. The CDR3, as DNA: TGCAGTGCTAGATACGGGGGAGGAAACACCATATATTTT.

This clonotype was counted a few times. The chain employs TRBV7-9 and TRBJ1-6; 8 nucleotides align to TRBD1. The CDR3 runs 15 residues. Germline V gene sequence: CDR1 SEHNR, CDR2 FQNEAQ (reference sequence). The junction had 7 bases not matched to a gene; V was cut back by 4 bases and J by 8 bases. The CDR3 DNA reads TGTGCCAGCAGCTCATTTCAGGGGGCGTATTCACCCCTCCACTTT. Its protein is CASSSFQGAYSPLHF.

Ten or more counts support this clonotype. The chain combines TRBV7-3 with TRBJ2-3; TRBD2 is a possible D gene (7 bases). Trimming left V 3 bases short and J 6 bases short, with 16 bases between. Germline CDR1 reads SGHTA; CDR2 reads FQGTGA. The CDR3 consists of 15 residues. The CDR3 loop is CASSLTDGGADTQYF. CDR3 DNA: TGTGCCAGCAGCTTGACCGATGGGGGGGCGGATACGCAGTATTTT.